The rows below give T cell receptor beta chains drawn from one sample of a study of blood T cell repertoires in COVID-19. Method: immunoSEQ multiplex PCR; TCRdb's copy keeps in-frame clones and lacks some. Found here are a few hundred thousand clones, roughly 84% of them singletons; the top ten hold about 1%. What was sequenced was peripheral blood. These receptors were collected from a man aged 40-55 years with acute or convalescent COVID-19. The CDR3 runs from the conserved cysteine through the conserved F or W. A D gene is named only where the DNA matches it firmly. The size entry is marked missing in some rows and otherwise reads once, few, many or a size class.

v_gene,abundance,j_gene,d_gene,CDR3aa,CDR3nt
TRBV7-9,-,TRBJ1-2,TRBD1,CASSPTGAGYTF,TGTGCCAGCAGCCCCACAGGGGCTGGCTACACCTTC
TRBV28,-,TRBJ2-2,-,CASSSYAIGTMNTGELFF,TGTGCCAGCAGTTCATACGCTATCGGGACAATGAACACCGGGGAGCTGTTTTTT
TRBV25-1,-,TRBJ1-2,-,CASSRRGRYGYTF,TGTGCCAGCAGCCGACGCGGGCGCTATGGCTACACCTTC
TRBV27,-,TRBJ1-2,-,CASSLKGASYGYTF,TGTGCCAGCAGTTTGAAAGGGGCCAGCTATGGCTACACCTTC
TRBV5-4,-,TRBJ2-1,TRBD2,CASSLLTSGGRNEQFF,TGTGCCAGCAGCTTGCTGACTAGCGGGGGGAGAAATGAGCAGTTCTTC
TRBV19,few,TRBJ1-5,TRBD1,CASGTGDQPQHF,TGTGCCAGTGGTACAGGGGATCAGCCCCAGCATTTT
TRBV6-5,few,TRBJ1-1,-,CASSYRDFSEAFF,TGTGCCAGCAGTTACAGGGACTTCTCTGAAGCTTTCTTT
TRBV12-3/TRBV12-4,-,TRBJ2-2,-,CASRKGSGELFF,TGTGCCAGCAGGAAGGGGTCCGGGGAGCTGTTTTTT
TRBV5-1,-,TRBJ1-2,TRBD1,CASSTRTGADYGYTF,TGCGCCAGCAGCACTAGGACAGGGGCAGACTATGGCTACACCTTC
TRBV18,once,TRBJ1-4,-,CASSPTSNHEKLFF,TGTGCCAGCTCACCGACTTCAAACCATGAAAAACTGTTTTTT
TRBV5-1,-,TRBJ2-5,TRBD1,CASSLSARTGQETQYF,TGCGCCAGCAGCTTGTCGGCCCGGACAGGGCAAGAGACCCAGTACTTC
TRBV6-2/TRBV6-3,-,TRBJ1-1,TRBD1,CASSYSDREKTEAFF,TGTGCCAGCAGTTACTCGGACAGGGAGAAAACTGAAGCTTTCTTT
TRBV10-3,-,TRBJ1-2,-,CAISVFSGSPNYGYTF,TGTGCCATCAGTGTATTTTCAGGTTCCCCTAACTATGGCTACACCTTC
TRBV21-1,-,TRBJ1-4,-,CASSKEAQIATNEKLFF,TGTGCCAGCAGCAAAGAGGCACAGATTGCAACTAATGAAAAACTGTTTTTT
TRBV5-6,-,TRBJ1-6,-,CASSGGAYGTYNSPLHF,TGTGCCAGCAGCGGGGGGGCTTATGGGACCTATAATTCACCCCTCCACTTT
TRBV7-9,-,TRBJ1-2,-,CASSSDRRYNDGYTF,TGTGCCAGCAGCTCGGACAGAAGATATAACGATGGCTACACCTTC